Reported below is one T cell receptor (beta chain). Its antigen is not identified. This specimen comes from a study of T cells expressing NK-cell markers. For the study at large: It was sorted CD3+CD56+NKG2C+, CD3+CD56+NKG2C- and CD3+CD56-NKG2C+ T cells that supplied the TCR beta repertoires. One of the eight sequenced donors was seronegative, whereas the other seven were HCMV-seropositive.

The germline gives CDR1 SGHNT, CDR2 YYREEE (reference sequence). There are 16 residues in the CDR3. Broader study findings: The share of CD8+ T cells held by dominant NKG2C+ clonotypes was about 1.0-8% in roughly 6 donors.

It was by 5'RACE template switching with UMIs that TCR beta cDNA was made. One entry per CDR3 protein, without DNA, is what TCRdb gives after re-calling the 5' RACE reads. Here the sample table reports 5,500 to 8,000 distinct CDR3 sequences. The V call is TRBV5-4, the J call TRBJ2-1; lacking DNA, the TRBD1 call made by TCRdb goes unchecked. The sample taken for sequencing was blood T cells: a sorted CD56 or NKG2C T cell subset, CD4+ or CD8+ T cells, or bulk PBMC T cells (not recorded which). The TCR comes from a man between 18 and 69 years old in good health. The CDR3 region is CASSLMGTPSYNEQFF.